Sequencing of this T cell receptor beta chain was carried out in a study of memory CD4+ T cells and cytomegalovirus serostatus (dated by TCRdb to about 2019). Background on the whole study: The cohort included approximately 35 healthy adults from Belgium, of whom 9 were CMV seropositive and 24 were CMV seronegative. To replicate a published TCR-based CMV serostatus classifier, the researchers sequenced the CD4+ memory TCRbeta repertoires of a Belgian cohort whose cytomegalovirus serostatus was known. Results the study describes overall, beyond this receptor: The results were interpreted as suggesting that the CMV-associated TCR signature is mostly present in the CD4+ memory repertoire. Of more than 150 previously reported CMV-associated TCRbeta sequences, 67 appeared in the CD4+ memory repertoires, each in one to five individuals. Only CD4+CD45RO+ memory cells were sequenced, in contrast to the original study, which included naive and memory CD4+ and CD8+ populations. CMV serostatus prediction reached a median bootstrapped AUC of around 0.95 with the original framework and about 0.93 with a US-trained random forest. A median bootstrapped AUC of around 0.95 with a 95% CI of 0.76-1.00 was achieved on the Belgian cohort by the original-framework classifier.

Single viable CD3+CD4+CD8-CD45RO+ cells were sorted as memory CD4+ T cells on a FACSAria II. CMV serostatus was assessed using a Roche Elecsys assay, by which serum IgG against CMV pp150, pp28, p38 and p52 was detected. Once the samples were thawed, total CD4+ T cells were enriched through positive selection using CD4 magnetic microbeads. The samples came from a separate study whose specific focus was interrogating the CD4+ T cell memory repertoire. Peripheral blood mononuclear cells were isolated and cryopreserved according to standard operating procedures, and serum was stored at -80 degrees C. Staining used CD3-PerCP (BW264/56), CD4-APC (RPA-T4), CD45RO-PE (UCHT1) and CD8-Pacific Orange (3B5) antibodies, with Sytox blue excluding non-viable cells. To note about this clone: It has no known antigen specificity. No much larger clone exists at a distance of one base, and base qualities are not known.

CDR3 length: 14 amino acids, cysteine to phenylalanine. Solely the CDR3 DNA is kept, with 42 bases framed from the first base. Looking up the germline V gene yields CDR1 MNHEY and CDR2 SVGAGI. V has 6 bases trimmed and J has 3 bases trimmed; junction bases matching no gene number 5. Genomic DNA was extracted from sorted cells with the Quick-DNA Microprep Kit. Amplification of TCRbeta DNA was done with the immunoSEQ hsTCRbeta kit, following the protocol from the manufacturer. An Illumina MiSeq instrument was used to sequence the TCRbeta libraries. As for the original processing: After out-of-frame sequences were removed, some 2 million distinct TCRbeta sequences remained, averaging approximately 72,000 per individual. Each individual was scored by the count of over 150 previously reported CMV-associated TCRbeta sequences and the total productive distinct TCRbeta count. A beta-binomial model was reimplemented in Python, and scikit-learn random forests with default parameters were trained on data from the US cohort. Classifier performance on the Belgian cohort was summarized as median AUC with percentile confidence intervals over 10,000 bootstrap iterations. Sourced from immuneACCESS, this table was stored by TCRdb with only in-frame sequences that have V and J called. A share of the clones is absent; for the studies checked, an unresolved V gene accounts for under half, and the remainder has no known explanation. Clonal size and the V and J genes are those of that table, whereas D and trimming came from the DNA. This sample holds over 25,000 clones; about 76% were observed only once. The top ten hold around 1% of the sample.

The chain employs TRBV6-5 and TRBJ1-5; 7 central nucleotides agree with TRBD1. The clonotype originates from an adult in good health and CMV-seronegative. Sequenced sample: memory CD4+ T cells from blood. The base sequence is TGTGCCAGCAGCTCCGGGACAGTCAATCAGCCCCAGCATTTT. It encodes CASSSGTVNQPQHF.